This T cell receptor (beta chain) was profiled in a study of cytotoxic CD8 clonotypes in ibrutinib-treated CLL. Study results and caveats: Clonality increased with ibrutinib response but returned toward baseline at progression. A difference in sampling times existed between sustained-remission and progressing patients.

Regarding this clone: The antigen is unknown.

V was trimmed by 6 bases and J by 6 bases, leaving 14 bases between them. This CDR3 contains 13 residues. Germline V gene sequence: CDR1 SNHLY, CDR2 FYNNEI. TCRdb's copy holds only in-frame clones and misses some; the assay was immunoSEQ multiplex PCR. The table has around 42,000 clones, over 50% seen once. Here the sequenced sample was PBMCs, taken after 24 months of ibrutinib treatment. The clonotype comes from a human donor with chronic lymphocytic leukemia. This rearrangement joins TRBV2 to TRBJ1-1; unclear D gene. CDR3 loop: CASSSGVGAEAFF. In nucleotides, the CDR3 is TGTGCCAGCAGCAGTGGGGTCGGGGCTGAAGCTTTCTTT.